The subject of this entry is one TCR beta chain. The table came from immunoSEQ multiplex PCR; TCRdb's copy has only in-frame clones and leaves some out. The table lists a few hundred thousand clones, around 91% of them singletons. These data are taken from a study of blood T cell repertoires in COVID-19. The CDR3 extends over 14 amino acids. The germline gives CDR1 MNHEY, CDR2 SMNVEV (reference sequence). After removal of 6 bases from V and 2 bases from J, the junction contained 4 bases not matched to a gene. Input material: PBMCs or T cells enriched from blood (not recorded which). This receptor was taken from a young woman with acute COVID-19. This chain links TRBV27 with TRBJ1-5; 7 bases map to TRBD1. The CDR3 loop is CASSHRGGNQPQHF. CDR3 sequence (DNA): TGTGCCAGCAGCCACAGGGGAGGCAATCAGCCCCAGCATTTT.